This T cell receptor (beta chain) was recovered during a study of Graves' ophthalmopathy and Graves' hyperthyroidism listed by TCRdb under 2018. Study-level background: Peripheral blood was collected before any treatment was given, at the time of initial diagnosis. An independent validation cohort comprised 18 to 20 hyperthyroidism patients and about 16 patients who later progressed from hyperthyroidism to ophthalmopathy. To explore V-J signatures that separate ophthalmopathy from hyperthyroidism, a discovery set of more than 95 patients was enrolled, consisting of more than 40 with ophthalmopathy and some 56 with stable hyperthyroidism. The study used signatures of the TCR beta repertoire to tell Graves' ophthalmopathy apart from Graves' hyperthyroidism and to predict which patients would progress to ophthalmopathy. For training and testing, the 100 or so patients in the discovery cohort were randomly divided in a 7:3 ratio. T-cell repertoires of thyroid tissue and blood were compared in six or seven hyperthyroidism patients. In total, approximately 140 blood samples were TCR-sequenced: around 42 ophthalmopathy, some 80 hyperthyroidism and some 17 hyperthyroidism-to-ophthalmopathy patients. Following sampling, methimazole starting at 30 mg daily was administered to hyperthyroidism patients, and high-dose intravenous methylprednisolone was administered to ophthalmopathy patients.

Overall study outcomes, separate from this receptor: In cross-validation, the 13-signature model distinguished ophthalmopathy from stable hyperthyroidism with approximately 88% sensitivity and 81.08% specificity, and in the test set the corresponding values were roughly 80% and 76%. Sample size was not predetermined statistically, and investigators were not blinded to group allocation. Most of the expanded thyroid clonotypes with a frequency above 0.001 were also detected in blood, and it was suggested that the thyroid immune response may be reflected by blood repertoires. In validation, the model predicted ophthalmopathy progression with about 71% sensitivity and 72.22% specificity; more than ten predicted patients were CT-confirmed with GO in a median of approximately 6.5 months.

CDR1 SGHTA and CDR2 FQGNSA are derived from the germline V gene. V sheds 2 bases and J sheds 6 bases, leaving 10 bases between their ends. The cysteine opens and the phenylalanine closes a CDR3 of 13 amino acids. Only the CDR3 region is kept as DNA, spanning 39 bases read in frame from base 1. This clonotype has ten or more counts. This clone's antigen is unknown. Base qualities were left out, and no much larger clone turns up one base away. A patient counted as having stable hyperthyroidism if there was no progression to ophthalmopathy within 18 months of follow-up. Hyperthyroidism patients were newly diagnosed, with disease duration under 2 months, and aged 18 to 65 years. Patients were excluded if they had other autoimmune diseases, uncontrolled infections, pregnancy or lactation. Diagnosis relied on clinical symptoms, serum thyroxine, TRAb, thyroid ultrasound and orbital computed tomography. Ficoll-Paque density gradient centrifugation was used to isolate PBMCs from about 10 ml of fresh peripheral blood. Total RNA was extracted with Trizol reagent and quality-checked on an Agilent 2100 Bioanalyzer.

TCR beta CDR3 regions were amplified from RNA transcripts for repertoire sequencing. A first-round RT-PCR used HTBI primers with the Qiagen OneStep RT-PCR kit, followed by a second-round multiplex PCR, size selection and purification. Libraries were sequenced paired-end with 100 bp reads on an Illumina HiSeq2000. The authors' pipeline ran thus. SOAPnuke was used to process the reads, throwing out any read that had adapters, had uncalled bases, had a mean Phred below 15, or lacked an exact constant-primer or identifier match. COPE v1.2.5 was used to merge high-quality paired reads. Unique nucleotide sequences were defined as clonotypes and aligned to IMGT TRB V, D and J references using MiTCR v1.1. Only V-J combinations with frequency above 0.0001 were analysed, covering around 99% of repertoires. For each V-J combination, a TCR clonal expansion and chaos score was defined as F50 clonal expansion divided by the chaos observed in the TCRdist matrix. Welch's t-statistics and random forest were used to reduce the features to 10 to 15 V-J combinations, which were then used as input to a naive Bayes classifier. Thyroid-blood repertoire similarity was quantified with the Morisita-Horn index. TCRdb redid the processing of the public reads, applying fastp at Q25 and MiXCR, and retained in-frame beta chains. A single entry per CDR3 protein holds the most common genes and DNA from its merged rows. The V and J calls, along with clone size, are taken from TCRdb and not from the paper's own processing. The sample records roughly 400,000 distinct CDR3 sequences, 15% of which are singletons. The ten largest clones capture about 7% of the sample.

The receptor comes from a woman between 18 and 29 years old with stable Graves' hyperthyroidism. Donor details come from another sample of the same person, matched by shared clones. The chain joins TRBV7-2 to TRBJ1-2, with the D gene too uncertain to name. The sequencing sample was made of peripheral blood. The DNA sequence reads TGTGCCAGCAGCTTACCGGGGTCTCATGGCTACACCTTC. Translation gives CASSLPGSHGYTF.